The entry that follows covers one T cell receptor (beta chain) sequence. This sample's time point: pretreatment peripheral blood. The data were taken from a study of PD-L1 blockade in urothelial cancer. Study-level information: Blood was analyzed 3 weeks (second dose) and 6 weeks after treatment start.

Germline V gene sequence: CDR1 SGHRS, CDR2 YFSETQ. The trim removed 4 bases at V and 3 bases at J, leaving 5 bases unmatched. The length of the CDR3 is 15 residues. TCRdb's table, derived via immunoSEQ multiplex PCR, lists solely in-frame clones and lacks some. The data hold tens of thousands of clones, with around 90% observed a single time. The sequenced sample was PBMCs, obtained around atezolizumab (anti-PD-L1) treatment. The J gene is TRBJ2-1, the V gene TRBV5-1; 9 bases line up with TRBD2. This TCR was recovered from a man aged 55 to 70 with urothelial cancer. The CDR3 loop reads CASSTSGGLYNEQFF. In DNA form, the CDR3 reads TGCGCCAGCAGCACAAGCGGGGGGCTCTACAATGAGCAGTTCTTC.